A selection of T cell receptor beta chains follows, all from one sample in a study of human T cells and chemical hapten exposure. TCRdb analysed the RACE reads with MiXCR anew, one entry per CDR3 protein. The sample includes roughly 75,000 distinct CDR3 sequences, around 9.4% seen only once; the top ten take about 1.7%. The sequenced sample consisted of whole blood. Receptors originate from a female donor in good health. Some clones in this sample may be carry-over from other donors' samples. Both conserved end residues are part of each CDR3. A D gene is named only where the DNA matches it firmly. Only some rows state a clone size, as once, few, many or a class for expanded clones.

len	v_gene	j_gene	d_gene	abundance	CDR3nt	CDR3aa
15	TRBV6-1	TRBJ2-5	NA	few	TGTGCCAGCAGTGAGAACCGAGGAAACCAAGAGACCCAGTACTTC	CASSENRGNQETQYF
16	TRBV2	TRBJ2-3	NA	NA	TGTGCCAGCAGTGAAAAGGCGGGGATAGAAACAGATACGCAGTATTTT	CASSEKAGIETDTQYF
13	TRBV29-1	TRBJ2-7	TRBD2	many	TGCAGCGTTGTTGTGGCGGGGGTGACCGGGCAGTACTTC	CSVVVAGVTGQYF
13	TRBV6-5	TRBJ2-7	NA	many	TGTGCCAGCAGTTCAAGGAGGGCTTACGAGCAGTACTTC	CASSSRRAYEQYF
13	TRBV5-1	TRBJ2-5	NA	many	TGCGCCAGCAGCTTTCAGACAGAGGAGACCCAGTACTTC	CASSFQTEETQYF
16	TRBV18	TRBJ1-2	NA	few	TGTGCCAGCTCACCACCTATTTCGGGGAGGACCTATGGCTACACCTTC	CASSPPISGRTYGYTF
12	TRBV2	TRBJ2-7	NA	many	TGTGCCAGCAGTGAGTTTTTTTACGAGCAGTACTTC	CASSEFFYEQYF
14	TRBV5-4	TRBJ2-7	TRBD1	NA	TGTGCCAGCAGCCTCCGACAGGGAACCTACGAGCAGTACTTC	CASSLRQGTYEQYF
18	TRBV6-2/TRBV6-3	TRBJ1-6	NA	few	TGTGCCAGCAGACTCATAAGGACAGCGAGCTCCTATAATTCACCCCTCCACTTT	CASRLIRTASSYNSPLHF
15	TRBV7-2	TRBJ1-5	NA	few	TGTGCCAGCAGCAAAACCAGGGGAAACAATCAGCCCCAGCATTTT	CASSKTRGNNQPQHF
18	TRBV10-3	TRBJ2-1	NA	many	TGTGCCATCAGTGAGTTGAGGGGCGACAGAACAATTAACAATGAGCAGTTCTTC	CAISELRGDRTINNEQFF
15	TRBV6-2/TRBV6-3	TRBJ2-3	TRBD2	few	TGTGCCAGCAGTTTTCTAGCGGGGGCCAGAGATACGCAGTATTTT	CASSFLAGARDTQYF
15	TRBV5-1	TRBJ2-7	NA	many	TGCGCCAGCAGCTTGGCGGTCTCAAACCGGGACGAGCAGTACTTC	CASSLAVSNRDEQYF
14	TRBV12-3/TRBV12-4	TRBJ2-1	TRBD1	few	TGTGCCAGCAGATCCCCGACAGGGGGCAATGAGCAGTTCTTC	CASRSPTGGNEQFF
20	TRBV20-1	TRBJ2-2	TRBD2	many	TGCAGTGCTAGAGATTCCCGTTTTCTAGCGGGGGACACGAACACCGGGGAGCTGTTTTTT	CSARDSRFLAGDTNTGELFF
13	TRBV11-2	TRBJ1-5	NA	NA	TGTGCCAGCAGCTTAGGTTACAATCAGCCCCAGCATTTT	CASSLGYNQPQHF
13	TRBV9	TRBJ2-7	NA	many	TGTGCCAGCGGGGGGAGTGTTAGCCACGAGCAGTACTTC	CASGGSVSHEQYF
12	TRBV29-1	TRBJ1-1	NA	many	TGCAGCGTTGAAGAATTGGGCACTGAAGCTTTCTTT	CSVEELGTEAFF
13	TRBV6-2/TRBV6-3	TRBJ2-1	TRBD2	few	TGTGCCAGCAGGACTAGCGGGGGGTTTGAGCAGTTCTTC	CASRTSGGFEQFF
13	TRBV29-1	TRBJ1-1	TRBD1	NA	TGCAGCGTTGAAGTACAGGGGAGGACTGAAGCTTTCTTT	CSVEVQGRTEAFF
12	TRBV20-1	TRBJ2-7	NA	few	TGCAGGACGACCGCACGCTCCTACGAGCAGTACTTC	CRTTARSYEQYF
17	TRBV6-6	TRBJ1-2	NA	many	TGTGCCAGCATCATGATCGGGGATTCCCGGTACAACTATGGCTACACCTTC	CASIMIGDSRYNYGYTF
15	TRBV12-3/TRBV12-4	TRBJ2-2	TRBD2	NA	TGTGCCAGCAGTGTTAGCGGGGGGGGTCCCCGGGAGCTGTTTTTT	CASSVSGGGPRELFF
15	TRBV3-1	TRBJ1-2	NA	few	TGTGCCAGCAGCCAAGGCGTAGTCAGAGACTATGGCTACACCTTC	CASSQGVVRDYGYTF
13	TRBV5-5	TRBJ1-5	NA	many	TGTGCCAGCAGCTTGCCAGGGGATCAGCCCCAGCATTTT	CASSLPGDQPQHF
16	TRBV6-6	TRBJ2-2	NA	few	TGTGCCAGCAGTACCCCCGAGACGGGACACACCGGGGAGCTGTTTTTT	CASSTPETGHTGELFF
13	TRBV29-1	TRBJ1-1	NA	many	TGCAGCGCACTGACAACGGCGAACACTGAAGCTTTCTTT	CSALTTANTEAFF
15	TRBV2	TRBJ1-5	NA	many	TGTGCCAGCAGTGCCCGCGATGGGAGCAATCAGCCCCAGCATTTT	CASSARDGSNQPQHF
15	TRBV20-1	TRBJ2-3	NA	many	TGCAGTGCTCGAACTCCAACGTCTAGCACAGATACGCAGTATTTT	CSARTPTSSTDTQYF
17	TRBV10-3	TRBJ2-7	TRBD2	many	TGTGCCACCCTAGCGCTTAAATCTAGCGGGGGGTACTACGAGCAGTACTTC	CATLALKSSGGYYEQYF
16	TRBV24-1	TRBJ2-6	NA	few	TGTGCCACCAGTGATTCCGGGGTAATGGGGGCCAACGTCCTGACTTTC	CATSDSGVMGANVLTF
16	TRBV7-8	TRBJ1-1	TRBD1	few	TGTGCCAGCAGCCGCAGACAGGGAAATTTTGACACTGAAGCTTTCTTT	CASSRRQGNFDTEAFF
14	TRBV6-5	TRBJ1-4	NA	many	TGTGCCAGCAGTGCTGACAGGTTACTTGAAAAACTGTTTTTT	CASSADRLLEKLFF
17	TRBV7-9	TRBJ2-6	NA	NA	TGTGCCAGCAGTCAATCCTTTACAGGAACTGGGGCCAACGTCCTGACTTTC	CASSQSFTGTGANVLTF
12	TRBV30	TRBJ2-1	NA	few	TGTGCCTGGGGGATATCCTACAATGAGCAGTTCTTC	CAWGISYNEQFF
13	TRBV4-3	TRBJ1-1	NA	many	TGCGCCAGCAGCCAAGACGGCGATCTTGAAGCTTTCTTT	CASSQDGDLEAFF
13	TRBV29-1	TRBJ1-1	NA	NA	TGTAGCGTTGGCCACGGGACGAACACTGAAGCTTTCTTT	CSVGHGTNTEAFF
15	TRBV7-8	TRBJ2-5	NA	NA	TGTGCCAGCAGCTCCAGGACAGGGCGGGGGGAGACCCAGTACTTC	CASSSRTGRGETQYF
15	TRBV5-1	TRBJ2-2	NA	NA	TGCGCCAGCGCCCCCGACAGGCCCTACACCGGGGAGCTGTTTTTT	CASAPDRPYTGELFF
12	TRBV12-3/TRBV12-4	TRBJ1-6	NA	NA	TGTGCCAGCAGTAACAGAAATTCACCCCTCCACTTT	CASSNRNSPLHF
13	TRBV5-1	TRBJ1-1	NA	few	TGCGCCAGCAACCGAAATGGACGGACTGAAGCTTTCTTT	CASNRNGRTEAFF
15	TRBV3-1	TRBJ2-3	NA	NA	TGTGCCAGCAGCCTCCGGGGGACTAGCACAGATACGCAGTATTTT	CASSLRGTSTDTQYF
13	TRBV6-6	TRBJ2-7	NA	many	TGTGCCAGCAGTTACGGACGGCCCTACGAGCAGTACTTC	CASSYGRPYEQYF
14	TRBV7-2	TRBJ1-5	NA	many	TGTGCCAGCAGCTTAAGCCACGTGGGACAGCCCCAGCATTTT	CASSLSHVGQPQHF
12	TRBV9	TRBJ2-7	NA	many	TGTGCCAGCAGCTCGCCCCCCGCCGAGCAGTACTTC	CASSSPPAEQYF
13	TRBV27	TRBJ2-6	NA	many	TGTGCCAGCGGGGGGTCTGGGGCCAACGTCCTGACTTTC	CASGGSGANVLTF
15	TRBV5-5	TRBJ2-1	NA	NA	TGTGCCAGCAGCTTGGCCCTGAGCTCCTACAATGAGCAGTTCTTC	CASSLALSSYNEQFF
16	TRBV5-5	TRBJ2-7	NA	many	TGTGCCAGCAGCCCGAGGGACTCCCCTAGCTCCTACGAGCAGTACTTC	CASSPRDSPSSYEQYF
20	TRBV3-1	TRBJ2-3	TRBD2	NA	TGTGCCAGCAGCCGCCGAATCGCCAGCGGGGGTTACTCTAGCACAGATACGCAGTATTTT	CASSRRIASGGYSSTDTQYF
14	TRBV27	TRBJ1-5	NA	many	TGTGCCAGCAGCTGGCGAGGTTCCAATCAGCCCCAGCATTTT	CASSWRGSNQPQHF
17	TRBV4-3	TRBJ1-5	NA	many	TGCGCCAGCAGCCAAGATGGGAACTCCAGAGGGGTCCAGCCCCAGCATTTT	CASSQDGNSRGVQPQHF
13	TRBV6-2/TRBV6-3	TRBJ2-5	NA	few	TGTGCCAGCAGTTACGCGGACGGGGGGACCCAGTACTTC	CASSYADGGTQYF
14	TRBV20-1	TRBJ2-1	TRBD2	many	TGCAGTGCTAGAAGGACTAGCGGGGGCAATGAGCAGTTCTTC	CSARRTSGGNEQFF
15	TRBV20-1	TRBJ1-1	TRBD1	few	TGCAGTGCTGAAACTTTTAACAGGGGGAACACTGAAGCTTTCTTT	CSAETFNRGNTEAFF
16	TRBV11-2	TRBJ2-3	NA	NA	TGTGCCAGCAGCTTACGCGGGCGGTCCTTCACAGATACGCAGTATTTT	CASSLRGRSFTDTQYF
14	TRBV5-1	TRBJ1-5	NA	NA	TGCGCCAGCAGCACAGGACTGTTCAATCAGCCCCAGCATTTT	CASSTGLFNQPQHF